This is a list of T cell receptor beta chains from one sample in a study of blood T cell repertoires in COVID-19. Sequencing was performed with immunoSEQ multiplex PCR; in TCRdb, only in-frame clones are kept and a portion is missing. The repertoire holds 70,000 or so clones, around 90% seen once, with about 9.8% in the top ten. The sequenced sample was peripheral blood. The origin of the receptors is a human donor in a cohort sampled during active COVID-19. CDR3s include the opening cysteine and the closing phenylalanine or tryptophan. The D gene is left open where the match is weak. A row's size may be missing; if present it is once, few, many or a size class.

TRBV15,.,TRBD2,TRBJ2-2,CATSRVGTSGKINTGELFF,TGTGCCACCAGCAGAGTCGGGACTAGCGGAAAAATTAACACCGGGGAGCTGTTTTTT
TRBV28,.,TRBD2,TRBJ2-2,CASSLWGLAGGPGELFF,TGTGCCAGCAGTTTATGGGGACTAGCGGGGGGACCCGGGGAGCTGTTTTTT
TRBV7-9,.,.,TRBJ2-3,CASSSTTRSGDTQYF,TGTGCCAGCAGCTCAACCACGAGGTCCGGAGATACGCAGTATTTT
TRBV7-8,.,.,TRBJ2-2,CASSLEGGGNTGELFF,TGTGCCAGCAGCTTAGAGGGAGGCGGCAACACCGGGGAGCTGTTTTTT
TRBV5-6,once,TRBD1,TRBJ1-3,CASSLWDRGTSGNTIYF,TGTGCCAGCAGCCTCTGGGACAGGGGTACCTCTGGAAACACCATATATTTT
TRBV2,once,.,TRBJ1-2,CASINLQGGGYTF,TGTGCCAGCATTAACCTCCAGGGAGGTGGCTACACCTTC
TRBV7-6,.,.,TRBJ2-3,CASSLAARAPDTQYF,TGTGCCAGCAGCTTAGCGGCCAGGGCCCCAGATACGCAGTATTTT
TRBV19,.,.,TRBJ2-4,CASSIQGIDKNIQYF,TGTGCCAGTAGTATCCAGGGGATCGACAAAAACATTCAGTACTTC
TRBV18,.,TRBD1,TRBJ2-7,CASSPRGPGGGSYEQYF,TGTGCCAGCTCACCAAGAGGGCCAGGGGGCGGCTCCTACGAGCAGTACTTC
TRBV19,.,TRBD2,TRBJ2-3,CASSPAGGPGRPDTQYF,TGTGCCAGTAGTCCAGCGGGAGGGCCGGGGAGGCCAGATACGCAGTATTTT
TRBV27,.,TRBD2,TRBJ2-7,CASSSRTSGSPYEQYF,TGTGCCAGCAGTTCTCGGACTAGCGGGAGTCCATACGAGCAGTACTTC
TRBV7-3,.,.,TRBJ2-5,CASSFAPGETQYF,TGTGCCAGCAGCTTTGCGCCGGGAGAGACCCAGTACTTC
TRBV18,few,TRBD2,TRBJ2-5,CASSPSGQETQYF,TGTGCCAGCTCGCCTAGCGGACAAGAGACCCAGTACTTC
TRBV28,.,.,TRBJ2-3,CASSFDRPSTDTQYF,TGTGCCAGCAGTTTCGACAGGCCGAGCACAGATACGCAGTATTTT
TRBV19,.,TRBD2,TRBJ2-7,CASSRPGLAGVTSYEQYF,TGTGCCAGTAGTCGTCCGGGACTAGCGGGAGTCACGTCCTACGAGCAGTACTTC
TRBV29-1,.,TRBD2,TRBJ2-7,CSVALAGGSVEQYF,TGCAGCGTCGCACTAGCGGGAGGATCCGTCGAGCAGTACTTC
TRBV27,.,.,TRBJ2-7,CASSLTLAGLYEQYF,TGTGCCAGCAGTTTAACCTTGGCAGGCCTCTACGAGCAGTACTTC
TRBV29-1,.,.,TRBJ2-5,CSVGLVHQETQYF,TGCAGCGTTGGACTAGTACACCAAGAGACCCAGTACTTC
TRBV11-2,.,TRBD2,TRBJ2-3,CASSTGLAGTTDTQYF,TGTGCCAGCAGCACGGGACTAGCGGGAACCACAGATACGCAGTATTTT
TRBV6-2/TRBV6-3,.,.,TRBJ1-5,CASSLSRGNQPQHF,TGTGCCAGCAGTTTGTCCCGGGGGAATCAGCCCCAGCATTTT
TRBV28,.,.,TRBJ2-7,CASSDRPHYEQYF,TGTGCCAGCAGCGACAGACCCCACTACGAGCAGTACTTC
TRBV7-9,.,TRBD2,TRBJ2-1,CASSSPTLRESDNEQFF,TGTGCCAGCAGCTCGCCCACCTTGCGGGAGTCAGACAATGAGCAGTTCTTC
TRBV6-5,.,TRBD1,TRBJ1-2,CASTRPRQGRDGYTF,TGTGCCAGCACCAGACCGCGACAGGGAAGAGATGGCTACACCTTC
TRBV7-2,.,TRBD2,TRBJ2-1,CASILQPGLAGENEQFF,TGTGCCAGCATCTTACAGCCGGGACTAGCGGGGGAAAATGAGCAGTTCTTC
TRBV29-1,.,TRBD2,TRBJ2-1,CSVEGLAVYNEQFF,TGCAGCGTTGAGGGACTAGCGGTCTACAATGAGCAGTTCTTC
TRBV7-8,.,.,TRBJ2-2,CASSLATGTGELFF,TGTGCCAGCAGCTTAGCAACGGGGACCGGGGAGCTGTTTTTT
TRBV6-1,.,TRBD1,TRBJ1-3,CASSDQGGRAGNTIYF,TGTGCCAGCAGTGACCAGGGGGGACGAGCTGGAAACACCATATATTTT
TRBV5-1,.,.,TRBJ2-7,CASSLIGPGSSYEQYF,TGCGCCAGCAGCTTGATAGGGCCAGGGTCGAGCTACGAGCAGTACTTC
TRBV5-4,.,.,TRBJ1-2,CASTGGVSANYGYTF,TGTGCCAGCACGGGGGGGGTTTCGGCTAACTATGGCTACACCTTC
TRBV9,.,.,TRBJ1-1,CASSVTGNTEAFF,TGTGCCAGCAGCGTAACGGGGAACACTGAAGCTTTCTTT
TRBV27,.,.,TRBJ1-1,CASSLTGRNTEAFF,TGTGCCAGCAGTCTAACCGGGAGGAACACTGAAGCTTTCTTT
TRBV19,.,.,TRBJ2-1,CASRVTGSYNEQFF,TGTGCCAGTAGGGTGACAGGCTCCTACAATGAGCAGTTCTTC
TRBV7-9,.,.,TRBJ2-4,CASSLAGGRNIQYF,TGTGCCAGCAGCTTGGCAGGGGGGAGAAACATTCAGTACTTC
TRBV3-1/TRBV3-2,.,TRBD1,TRBJ2-1,CASSYRRGQDYNEQFF,TGTGCCAGCAGCTACCGACGGGGACAGGATTACAATGAGCAGTTCTTC
TRBV6-5,.,TRBD1,TRBJ1-2,CASRGDRAGGYTF,TGTGCCAGCAGAGGGGACAGGGCGGGTGGCTACACCTTC
TRBV2,.,.,TRBJ1-2,CASSELPGNNYGYTF,TGTGCCAGCAGTGAATTACCGGGAAACAACTATGGCTACACCTTC
TRBV24-1,.,TRBD1,TRBJ1-1,CATRGQGRNTEAFF,TGTGCCACCAGAGGACAGGGTCGGAACACTGAAGCTTTCTTT
TRBV27,.,TRBD1,TRBJ1-5,CASSKQGTNQPQHF,TGTGCCAGCAGTAAACAGGGGACCAATCAGCCCCAGCATTTT
TRBV5-4,.,.,TRBJ2-7,CASSLDRAIAFHEQYF,TGTGCCAGCAGCTTGGACAGGGCGATCGCTTTCCACGAGCAGTACTTC
TRBV9,.,TRBD2,TRBJ2-1,CASSPGGSGSGSEQFF,TGTGCCAGCAGCCCCGGTGGTAGCGGGAGTGGTAGTGAGCAGTTCTTC